This T cell receptor (beta chain) comes out of a study of T cell responses to AZD1222 COVID-19 vaccine. This clone was observed a single time. The antigen is undetermined. Study results and caveats: Along spike, vaccine-associated CD4 TCRs were found throughout, with dominance at 160-218 and 743-854.

The CDR3 spans 11 residues. The V end lost 5 bases, the J end lost 5 bases, and 6 bases lay between the germline ends. CDR1 and CDR2 (germline): LNHDA, SQIVND (reference sequence). Generated by immunoSEQ multiplex PCR, the TCRdb table keeps only in-frame clones and is missing some. Of around 140,000 clones in the sample, over 75% were seen once. The specimen comprised peripheral blood, sampled on day 0 of AZD1222 vaccination. This clonotype was obtained from an adult in good health. The chain carries TRBV19 and TRBJ1-2; D gene ambiguous. CDR3 DNA sequence: TGTGCCAGTAGTCCCCGATATGGCTACACCTTC. Amino acid sequence: CASSPRYGYTF.